The next 13 T cell receptor beta chains were all read from a single sample in a study of monozygotic twins with inflammatory bowel disease. Reprocessing the 5' RACE reads, TCRdb reports a single entry for every CDR3 protein and omits DNA. Here the sample table reports 300,000 to 350,000 distinct CDR3 sequences. Sequencing was performed on blood. The source of these receptors is a human donor with ulcerative colitis or Crohn's disease, or a healthy co-twin of an affected twin (not recorded which).

This sequence joins TRBV4-2 and TRBJ1-1; TCRdb designates TRBD1, a call that cannot be tested without DNA. The CDR3 is 15 amino acids. The germline gives CDR1 LGHNA, CDR2 YNFKEQ. Here the CDR3 reads CASSQHWEGRTEAFF.

The genes are TRBV7-2 and TRBJ1-1; TCRdb outputs TRBD1, but without DNA this stays unchecked. The germline gives CDR1 SGHTA, CDR2 FQGNSA. The length of the CDR3 is 14 residues. CDR3 protein: CASSRRSGRPEAFF.

The chain carries TRBV6-5 and TRBJ1-1. CDR1 and CDR2 (germline): MNHEY, SVGAGI. This CDR3 has 12 amino acids. The CDR3 here is CASSRTDSEAFF.

This chain connects TRBV10-2 to TRBJ2-3. This CDR3 has 12 residues. CDR1 and CDR2 (germline): WSHSY, SAAADI. CDR3 sequence reads: CASRTSTDTQYF.

The CDR3 loop is CASSLELGETQYF. V and J are TRBV5-4 and TRBJ2-5. Germline CDR1 reads SGHNT; CDR2 reads YYREEE (reference sequence). The CDR3 totals 13 residues.

The genes are TRBV12-3 or TRBV12-4 and TRBJ2-7. The CDR3 length is 13 residues. Here the CDR3 reads CASSFGGSYEQYF.

The chain carries TRBV7-2 and TRBJ1-4; checking the TCRdb D call of TRBD1 is not possible without DNA. The CDR3 loop spans 14 amino acids. The germline CDR1 and CDR2 sequences are SGHTA and FQGNSA. Here the CDR3 reads CASSRTGGGEKLFF.

This chain joins TRBV4-1 and TRBJ2-7. The CDR3 is 16 residues long. The germline V gene encodes CDR1 MGHRA and CDR2 YSYEKL. This CDR3 is CASSQVSAGATYEQYF.

The chain employs TRBV28 and TRBJ2-5; without DNA, the TCRdb call of TRBD1 cannot be checked. Germline V gene lookup returns CDR1 MDHEN and CDR2 SYDVKM. This CDR3 has 14 residues. CDR3 amino acids: CASSLYPGAETQYF.

V gene TRBV4-2 combines with J gene TRBJ2-3; TCRdb designates TRBD2, a call that cannot be tested without DNA. Germline CDR1 and CDR2: LGHNA and YNFKEQ. CDR3 length: 14 amino acids. CDR3 loop: CASASGSATDTQYF.

J is TRBJ2-1 and V is TRBV20-1; TCRdb returns TRBD1, unconfirmable since there is no DNA. The CDR3 is 14 amino acids. Germline CDR1 reads DFQATT; CDR2 reads SNEGSKA (reference sequence). CDR3 residues: CSASLPGSYNEQFF.

The chain uses TRBV20-1 and TRBJ2-3; the D call of TRBD1 rests on TCRdb alone, since no DNA is present to check it. The CDR3 is 15 amino acids. The germline V gene has CDR1 DFQATT and CDR2 SNEGSKA (reference sequence). The CDR3 sequence: CSAGGRGDKTDTQYF.

The rearrangement joins TRBV29-1 to TRBJ2-2; absent DNA, TCRdb's TRBD2 call cannot be checked. Germline V gene sequence: CDR1 SQVTM, CDR2 ANQGSEA. The CDR3 extends over 15 amino acids. The CDR3: CSVRLAGVVSGELFF.